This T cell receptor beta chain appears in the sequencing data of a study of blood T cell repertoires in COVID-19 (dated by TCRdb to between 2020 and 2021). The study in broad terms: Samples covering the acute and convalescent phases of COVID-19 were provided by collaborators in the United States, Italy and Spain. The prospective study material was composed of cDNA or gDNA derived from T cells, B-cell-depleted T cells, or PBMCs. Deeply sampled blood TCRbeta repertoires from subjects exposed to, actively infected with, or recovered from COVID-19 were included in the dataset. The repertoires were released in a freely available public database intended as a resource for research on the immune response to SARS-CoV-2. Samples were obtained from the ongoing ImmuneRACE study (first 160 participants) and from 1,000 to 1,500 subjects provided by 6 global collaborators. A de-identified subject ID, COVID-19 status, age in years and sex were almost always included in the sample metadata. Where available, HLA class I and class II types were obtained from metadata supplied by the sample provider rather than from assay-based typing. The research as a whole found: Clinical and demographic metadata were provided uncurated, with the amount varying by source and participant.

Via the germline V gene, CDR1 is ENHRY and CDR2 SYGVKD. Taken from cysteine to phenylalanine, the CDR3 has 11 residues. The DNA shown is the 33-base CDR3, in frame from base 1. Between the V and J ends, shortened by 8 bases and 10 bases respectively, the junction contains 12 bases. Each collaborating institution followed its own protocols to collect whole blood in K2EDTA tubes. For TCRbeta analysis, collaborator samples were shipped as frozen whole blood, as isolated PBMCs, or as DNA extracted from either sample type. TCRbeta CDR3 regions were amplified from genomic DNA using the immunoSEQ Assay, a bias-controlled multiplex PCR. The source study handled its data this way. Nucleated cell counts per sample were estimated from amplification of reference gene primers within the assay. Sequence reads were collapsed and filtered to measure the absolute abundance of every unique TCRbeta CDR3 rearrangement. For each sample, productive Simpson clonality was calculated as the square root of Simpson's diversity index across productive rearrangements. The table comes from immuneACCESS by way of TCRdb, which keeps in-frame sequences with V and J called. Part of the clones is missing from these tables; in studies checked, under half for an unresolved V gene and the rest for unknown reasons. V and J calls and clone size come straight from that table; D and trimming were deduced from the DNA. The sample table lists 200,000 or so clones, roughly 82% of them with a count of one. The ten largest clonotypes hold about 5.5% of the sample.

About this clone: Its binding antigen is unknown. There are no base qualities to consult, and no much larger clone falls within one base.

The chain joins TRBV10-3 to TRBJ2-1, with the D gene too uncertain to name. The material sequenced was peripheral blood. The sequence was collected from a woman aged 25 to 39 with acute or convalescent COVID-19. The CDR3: CAIGLSREQFF. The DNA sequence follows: TGTGCCATCGGCCTTTCCAGGGAGCAGTTCTTC.